A selection of T cell receptor beta chains follows, all from one sample in a study of Graves' ophthalmopathy and Graves' hyperthyroidism. TCRdb re-derived calls from the multiplex PCR reads in MiXCR, one entry per CDR3 protein. The table has 650,000 to 900,000 distinct CDR3 sequences, 40% seen once; the top ten hold approximately 43%. Sequencing was carried out using peripheral blood. The receptors originated from an adult man with Graves' ophthalmopathy. The CDR3 runs from the conserved cysteine through the conserved F or W. Fields, in order: V gene, D gene, J gene, clone size, CDR3 DNA, CDR3 protein. A D gene is named only where the DNA matches it firmly. Clone size appears in some rows only: once, few, many, or a class for an expanded clone.

TRBV11-1	.	TRBJ1-1	.	TGTGCTACGAACCCGACAGTAATGAACACTGAAGCTTTCTTT	CATNPTVMNTEAFF
TRBV20-1	TRBD1	TRBJ1-5	.	TGCAGTGCCGGGACAGGGGAGGTTTGGCAGCCCCAGCATTTT	CSAGTGEVWQPQHF
TRBV2	.	TRBJ2-3	.	TGTGCCAGCAGGGACCTCACAGATACGCAGTATTTT	CASRDLTDTQYF
TRBV6-6	.	TRBJ1-2	few	TGTGCCAGCAGTTACATCAGGGCGACTAACTATGGCTACACCTTC	CASSYIRATNYGYTF
TRBV25-1	TRBD2	TRBJ2-3	few	TGTGCCAGCAGTGAATGGCGGGGGACCACAGATACGCAGTATTTT	CASSEWRGTTDTQYF
TRBV10-2	.	TRBJ1-5	many	TGCGCCAGCAGTGGGGCCTTAAGTCAGCCCCAGCATTTT	CASSGALSQPQHF
TRBV5-4	.	TRBJ1-1	.	TGCGCCAGCAGCCAAGCTGTCGGGGGATTAGATGAAGCTTTCTTT	CASSQAVGGLDEAFF
TRBV15	.	TRBJ1-2	.	TGTGCCACCAGCAGAGAAAAACCCTATGGCTACACCTTC	CATSREKPYGYTF
TRBV10-3	TRBD2	TRBJ2-7	once	TGTGCCAGCAGTTCCGTCCCTAGCGGGAGGTCGTTCTACGAGCAGTACTTC	CASSSVPSGRSFYEQYF
TRBV29-1	.	TRBJ1-2	many	TGCAGCGTTGAATCGCCCGTCGAGGGCTACACCTTC	CSVESPVEGYTF
TRBV7-2	.	TRBJ2-5	many	TGTGCCAGCAGCTTGCTAGCGGAGACCCAGTACTTC	CASSLLAETQYF
TRBV7-3	.	TRBJ2-2	few	TGTGCCAGCAGCTTATTACCGGCGGTAGGGTTGGGGGAGCTGTTTTTT	CASSLLPAVGLGELFF
TRBV10-3	TRBD1	TRBJ1-2	.	TGTGCCATCAGCGAGGGACAGGGGGCTTGGTATGGCTACACCTTC	CAISEGQGAWYGYTF
TRBV24-1	TRBD1	TRBJ1-5	.	TGTGCCACCAGTGCTAGGTGGACAGGGGATCAGCCCCAGCATTTT	CATSARWTGDQPQHF
TRBV7-8	TRBD1	TRBJ1-2	.	TGTGCCAGCAGCTTAGTCAGGGACAGGGTCCTTAACTATGGCTACACCTTC	CASSLVRDRVLNYGYTF
TRBV25-1	.	TRBJ1-6	few	TGTGCTAGAGAGTTAGGACAGAGAGAGAATTCACCCCTCCACTTT	CARELGQRENSPLHF
TRBV2	.	TRBJ2-5	many	TGTGCCAGCATGAGCAACAGCCAAGAGACCCAGTACTTC	CASMSNSQETQYF
TRBV20-1	.	TRBJ1-6	many	TGCAGTGCTAGGGTGTTAAAAGGGAGGAATTCACCCCTCCACTTT	CSARVLKGRNSPLHF
TRBV7-6	.	TRBJ1-1	.	TGTGCCAGCAGTTACCTCACAGGGAACACTGAAGCTTTCTTT	CASSYLTGNTEAFF
TRBV10-3	.	TRBJ1-6	.	TGTGCCAGCAGCGGGTTCTCGGTTCAGTCTTCACCCCTCCACTTT	CASSGFSVQSSPLHF
TRBV15	.	TRBJ2-2	many	TGTGCCACCAGCAGATCTGGACTCGGTGGTCACACCGGGGAGCTGTTTTTT	CATSRSGLGGHTGELFF
TRBV25-1	TRBD2	TRBJ2-7	many	TGTGCCAGCAGGGGACTAGCGGACCCCTACGAGCAGTACTTC	CASRGLADPYEQYF
TRBV24-1	TRBD1	TRBJ1-5	few	TGTGCCAGCAGTGACCGCAGGACAGGTAATCAGCCCCAGCATTTT	CASSDRRTGNQPQHF
TRBV10-1	.	TRBJ2-3	few	TGCGCCAGCAGTGAGTCCGCGGGTACAGATACGCAGTATTTT	CASSESAGTDTQYF
TRBV10-3	.	TRBJ1-2	.	TGTGCCATCAGTGAGTCGACCGTGACAGCTAACTATGGCTACACCTTC	CAISESTVTANYGYTF
TRBV11-2	TRBD1	TRBJ1-2	.	TGTGCCAGCAGCTTATCCGGGACAGGGGGCCGGGGCTACACCTTC	CASSLSGTGGRGYTF